This paragraph covers one TCR beta chain sequence. What it recognizes is unknown. V was clipped by 4 bases and J by 2 bases, with 14 bases between them. CDR3 length equals 15 residues. Looked up from germline, CDR1 is SGHVS and CDR2 is FQNEAQ. The data were taken from a study of OX40 agonist ivuxolimab in advanced cancers. Study context: Patients in dose escalation had liver, melanoma, kidney or head and neck cancers.

Sequencing was performed with immunoSEQ multiplex PCR; in TCRdb, only in-frame clones are kept and a portion is missing. The table records roughly 100,000 clones, about 85% of them present only once. Autoimmune disease history or systemic immunosuppression led to patients being barred. The study sampled blood at baseline, cycle 4 day 1, and cycle 7 day 1. Study-level results: Some of the lowest clonal expansion was seen in partial responders at 0.1-3.0 mg/kg.

Sample: CD4+ or CD8+ T cells sorted from blood, taken in a trial of the OX40 agonist ivuxolimab. The rearrangement joins TRBV7-8 to TRBJ2-5, with a tentative D call TRBD1 (5 bases). The sequence was obtained from an adult with an advanced solid tumor such as melanoma, head and neck, liver or kidney cancer. CDR3 nucleotides: TGTGCCAGCAGCTCCCCCCTTGACAGACAAGAGACCCAGTACTTC. It translates to CASSSPLDRQETQYF.